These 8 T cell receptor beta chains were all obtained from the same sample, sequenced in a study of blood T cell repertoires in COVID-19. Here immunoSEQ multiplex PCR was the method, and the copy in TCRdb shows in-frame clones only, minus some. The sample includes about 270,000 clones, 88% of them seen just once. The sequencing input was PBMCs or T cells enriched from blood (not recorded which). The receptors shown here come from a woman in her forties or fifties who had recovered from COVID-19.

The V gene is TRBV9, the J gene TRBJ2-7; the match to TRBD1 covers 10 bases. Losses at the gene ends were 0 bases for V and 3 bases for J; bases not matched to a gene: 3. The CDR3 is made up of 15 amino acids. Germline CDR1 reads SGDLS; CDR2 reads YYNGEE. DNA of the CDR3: TGTGCCAGCAGCGTAGGAGGGACAGGGGACTACGAGCAGTACTTC. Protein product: CASSVGGTGDYEQYF.

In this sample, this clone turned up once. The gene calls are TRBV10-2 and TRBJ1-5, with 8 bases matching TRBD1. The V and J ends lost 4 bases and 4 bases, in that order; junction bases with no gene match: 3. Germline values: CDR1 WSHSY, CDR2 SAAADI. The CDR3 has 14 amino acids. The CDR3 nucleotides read TGCGCCAGCAGTGGGACAGGGATTAATCAGCCCCAGCATTTT. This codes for CASSGTGINQPQHF.

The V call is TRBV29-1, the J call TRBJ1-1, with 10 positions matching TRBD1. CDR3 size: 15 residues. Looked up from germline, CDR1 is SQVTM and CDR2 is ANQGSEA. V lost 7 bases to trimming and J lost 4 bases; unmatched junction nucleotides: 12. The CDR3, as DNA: TGCAGCGCCTGGTCCGGGACAGGGGCCGGCACTGAAGCTTTCTTT. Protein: CSAWSGTGAGTEAFF.

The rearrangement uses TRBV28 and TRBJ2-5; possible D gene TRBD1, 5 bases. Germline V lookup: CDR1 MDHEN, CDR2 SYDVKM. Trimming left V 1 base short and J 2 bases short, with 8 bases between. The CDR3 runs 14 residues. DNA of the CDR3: TGTGCCAGCAGTTTATTTCCAGGGCAAGAGACCCAGTACTTC. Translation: CASSLFPGQETQYF.

Here the CDR3 DNA reads TGCAGCGTTTCGACAGTGGGGAACACCGGGGAGCTGTTTTTT. Its translation is CSVSTVGNTGELFF. The rearrangement uses TRBV29-1 and TRBJ2-2; a possible D gene is TRBD1 (5 bases). The V end lost 5 bases, the J end lost 1 base, and 11 bases lay between the germline ends. Germline CDR1 is SQVTM and CDR2 is ANQGSEA. The CDR3 length is 14 residues.

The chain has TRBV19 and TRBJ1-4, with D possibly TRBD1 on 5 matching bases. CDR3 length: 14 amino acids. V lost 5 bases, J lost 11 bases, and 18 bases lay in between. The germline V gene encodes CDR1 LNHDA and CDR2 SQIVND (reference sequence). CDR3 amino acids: CASSPREMGDKLFF. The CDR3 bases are TGTGCCAGTAGTCCCCGGGAGATGGGGGACAAACTGTTTTTT.

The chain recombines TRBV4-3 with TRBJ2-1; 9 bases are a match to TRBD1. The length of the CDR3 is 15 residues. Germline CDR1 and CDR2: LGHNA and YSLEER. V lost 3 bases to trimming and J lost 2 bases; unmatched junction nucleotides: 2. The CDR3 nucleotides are TGCGCCAGCAGCCACAACAGGGGGCCCTACAATGAGCAGTTCTTC. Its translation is CASSHNRGPYNEQFF.

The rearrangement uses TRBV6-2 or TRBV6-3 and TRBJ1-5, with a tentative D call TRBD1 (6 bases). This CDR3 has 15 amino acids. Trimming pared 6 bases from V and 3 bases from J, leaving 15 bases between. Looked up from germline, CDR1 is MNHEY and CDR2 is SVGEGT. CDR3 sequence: CASSPTGKNNQPQHF. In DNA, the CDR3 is TGTGCCAGCAGCCCGACAGGCAAGAACAATCAGCCCCAGCATTTT.